The rows below give T cell receptor beta chains drawn from one sample of a study of T cell changes during pregnancy in multiple sclerosis. This table comes from immunoSEQ multiplex PCR, and its TCRdb copy is limited to in-frame clones, with some not included. In the table there are approximately 60,000 clones, 90% to 95% of which are singletons. Sequenced here: CD8+ T cells from peripheral blood mononuclear cells, sampled in the third trimester of pregnancy. The receptors shown here come from a female donor with multiple sclerosis, enrolled in a pregnancy study. Each CDR3 is given with its conserved first and last residue. Each record gives: V gene, J gene, clone size, D gene, CDR3 protein, CDR3 DNA. A D gene is named only where the DNA matches it firmly. The size field is filled for only some rows; it gives once, few, many or a size class.

TRBV5-6	TRBJ2-7	NA	TRBD2	CASSLGLALSYEQYF	TGTGCCAGCAGCCTAGGACTAGCGCTCTCCTACGAGCAGTACTTC
TRBV2	TRBJ2-7	NA	NA	CASVGGEQYF	TGTGCCAGCGTAGGGGGCGAGCAGTACTTC
TRBV4-3	TRBJ1-1	NA	NA	CASSQGPGGGTEAFF	TGCGCCAGCAGCCAAGGCCCCGGGGGGGGGACTGAAGCTTTCTTT
TRBV6-4	TRBJ2-3	NA	NA	CASSPGDSTDTQYF	TGTGCCAGCAGTCCGGGGGACAGCACAGATACGCAGTATTTT
TRBV7-9	TRBJ2-7	NA	TRBD1	CASSLPGQGVYEQYF	TGTGCCAGCAGCCTACCTGGACAGGGGGTCTACGAGCAGTACTTC
TRBV4-1	TRBJ1-5	once	NA	CASSQVGQPQHF	TGCGCCAGCAGCCAAGTCGGTCAGCCCCAGCATTTT
TRBV27	TRBJ1-3	NA	NA	CASSSPGSGNTIYF	TGTGCCAGCAGTTCACCGGGCTCTGGAAACACCATATATTTT
TRBV6-5	TRBJ1-5	NA	NA	CASTQASNQPQHF	TGTGCCAGCACACAGGCTAGCAATCAGCCCCAGCATTTT
TRBV19	TRBJ1-1	few	TRBD1	CASSTGQMNTEAFF	TGTGCCAGTAGTACGGGACAGATGAACACTGAAGCTTTCTTT
TRBV29-1	TRBJ2-7	NA	NA	CSVEERSSYEQYF	TGCAGCGTTGAAGAGCGGAGCTCCTACGAGCAGTACTTC
TRBV10-3	TRBJ2-1	NA	TRBD2	CAISERNSGRYNEQFF	TGTGCCATCAGTGAGCGGAACAGCGGGAGGTACAATGAGCAGTTCTTC
TRBV4-3	TRBJ2-7	NA	NA	CASSQSTGTPSYEQYF	TGCGCCAGCAGCCAGTCCACCGGGACACCCTCCTACGAGCAGTACTTC
TRBV11-2	TRBJ2-7	NA	TRBD1	CASSPPSGDRAYEQYF	TGTGCCAGCAGCCCCCCCTCCGGGGACAGGGCCTACGAGCAGTACTTC
TRBV5-6	TRBJ2-7	NA	NA	CASSLGGSTYEQYF	TGTGCCAGCAGCTTGGGGGGCTCTACCTACGAGCAGTACTTC
TRBV4-2	TRBJ2-3	NA	TRBD2	CASSQEGQREGGDTQYF	TGTGCCAGCAGCCAAGAAGGACAGCGGGAGGGTGGCGATACGCAGTATTTT
TRBV7-3	TRBJ2-1	once	TRBD2	CASSLVGGRPDNEQFF	TGTGCCAGCAGCTTGGTGGGAGGGCGTCCGGACAATGAGCAGTTCTTC
TRBV28	TRBJ2-7	once	TRBD2	CASSSRTSGWTGYEQYF	TGTGCCAGCAGTTCCCGGACTAGCGGGTGGACTGGATACGAGCAGTACTTC
TRBV9	TRBJ2-1	NA	TRBD2	CASSAGTSLYNEQFF	TGTGCCAGCAGCGCCGGGACTAGTCTCTACAATGAGCAGTTCTTC
TRBV6-4	TRBJ2-2	NA	NA	CASSGLAGELFF	TGTGCCAGCAGTGGACTAGCCGGGGAGCTGTTTTTT
TRBV28	TRBJ1-1	NA	NA	CASSLSGAPNTEAFF	TGTGCCAGCAGTTTGTCAGGGGCGCCGAACACTGAAGCTTTCTTT
TRBV4-2	TRBJ1-1	NA	NA	CASSSGQWLNTEAFF	TGTGCCAGCAGCTCGGGACAATGGCTGAACACTGAAGCTTTCTTT
TRBV6-6	TRBJ2-7	NA	TRBD1	CASSFGQGISYEQYF	TGTGCCAGCAGTTTTGGACAGGGGATCTCCTACGAGCAGTACTTC
TRBV5-6	TRBJ1-1	once	NA	CASSSLLIGTEAFF	TGTGCCAGCAGCTCTCTCCTTATCGGGACTGAAGCTTTCTTT
TRBV29-1	TRBJ2-7	NA	TRBD2	CSVVWLAGDGYEQYF	TGCAGCGTTGTATGGCTAGCGGGAGATGGGTACGAGCAGTACTTC
TRBV27	TRBJ2-5	NA	TRBD1	CASSLGTGGLGYQETQYF	TGTGCCAGCAGTTTAGGGACAGGGGGATTGGGGTACCAAGAGACCCAGTACTTC
TRBV7-9	TRBJ1-2	NA	TRBD1	CASSTGQRINYGYTF	TGTGCCAGCAGCACGGGACAGAGAATTAACTATGGCTACACCTTC
TRBV5-4	TRBJ2-3	NA	NA	CASSFRTSTDTQYF	TGTGCCAGCAGCTTTCGCACTAGCACAGATACGCAGTATTTT
TRBV7-9	TRBJ2-3	NA	TRBD2	CASPGLAGTTDTQYF	TGTGCCAGCCCCGGGCTAGCGGGGACCACAGATACGCAGTATTTT
TRBV2	TRBJ1-5	NA	NA	CASSDPGLNQPQHF	TGTGCCAGCAGTGACCCGGGACTCAATCAGCCCCAGCATTTT
TRBV9	TRBJ1-5	NA	NA	CASSLGSNSNQPQHF	TGTGCCAGCAGCTTGGGGAGTAATAGCAATCAGCCCCAGCATTTT
TRBV28	TRBJ2-3	NA	NA	CASSYSTPPAASTDTQYF	TGTGCCAGCAGTTATTCGACCCCCCCCGCGGCTAGCACAGATACGCAGTATTTT
TRBV7-9	TRBJ2-1	NA	TRBD2	CASSPTSSGSYNEQFF	TGTGCCAGCAGCCCGACCTCTAGCGGGAGTTACAATGAGCAGTTCTTC
TRBV6-8	TRBJ1-2	once	NA	CAGGQVLLGEHGYTF	TGTGCCGGTGGGCAGGTCCTCCTGGGTGAGCATGGCTACACCTTC
TRBV19	TRBJ2-7	NA	NA	CASSFGEPYEQYF	TGTGCCAGTAGTTTCGGGGAGCCCTACGAGCAGTACTTC
TRBV7-9	TRBJ1-2	NA	TRBD1	CASSRGQVDYGYTF	TGTGCCAGCAGCCGAGGACAGGTTGACTATGGCTACACCTTC
TRBV27	TRBJ2-1	NA	NA	CASGQGGGEQFF	TGTGCCAGCGGGCAAGGGGGGGGTGAGCAGTTCTTC
TRBV29-1	TRBJ2-7	NA	NA	CSALGPTGGPDEQYF	TGCAGCGCCCTGGGTCCCACCGGCGGCCCCGACGAGCAGTACTTC
TRBV7-9	TRBJ2-1	NA	TRBD1	CASSAGQGVDGQFF	TGTGCCAGCAGCGCGGGACAGGGGGTGGATGGGCAGTTCTTC
TRBV4-3	TRBJ2-6	NA	NA	CASSQEGGSGANVLTF	TGCGCCAGCAGCCAAGAAGGCGGATCTGGGGCCAACGTCCTGACTTTC
TRBV19	TRBJ1-1	NA	NA	CASSISARSMNTEAFF	TGTGCCAGTAGTATTTCGGCCAGGTCGATGAACACTGAAGCTTTCTTT
TRBV7-6	TRBJ2-3	NA	TRBD2	CASSLGLAGTDTQYF	TGTGCCAGCAGCTTAGGACTAGCGGGCACAGATACGCAGTATTTT
TRBV4-3	TRBJ2-3	few	NA	CASSQESSGSTDTQYF	TGCGCCAGCAGCCAAGAGTCCAGCGGGAGCACAGATACGCAGTATTTT
TRBV13	TRBJ2-3	NA	NA	CASSFFADPALQGNTQYF	TGTGCCAGCAGCTTTTTCGCCGACCCAGCGCTGCAGGGAAATACGCAGTATTTT
TRBV2	TRBJ2-7	NA	TRBD1	CASRKGSDRASNEQYF	TGTGCCAGCAGAAAAGGAAGTGACAGGGCCTCCAACGAGCAGTACTTC
TRBV7-6	TRBJ2-1	NA	NA	CASSPSSSYNEQFF	TGTGCCAGCAGCCCTTCGAGCTCCTACAATGAGCAGTTCTTC
TRBV9	TRBJ2-7	NA	TRBD1	CASSVDPSDRVGHEQYF	TGTGCCAGCAGCGTAGACCCCTCGGACAGGGTCGGCCACGAGCAGTACTTC
TRBV19	TRBJ2-7	NA	NA	CASSMVRHLTSYEQYF	TGTGCCAGTAGTATGGTCAGACACCTAACCTCCTACGAGCAGTACTTC